Following are 23 T cell receptor beta chains from one sample sequenced in a study of blood T cells in healthy people across ages. The second PCR ran roughly 6 to 12 cycles with a sample-barcoded 5' primer and J-beta primers. Each CDR3 protein gets one entry after TCRdb re-called the 5' RACE reads with MiXCR. Of around 1,000,000 distinct CDR3 sequences detected, almost 25% appear once; the ten largest clones hold less than 0.75%. These same data were also listed under a study on T cells of mothers and their children.

The specimen sequenced was blood. These receptors came from a girl aged 2 to 9 in good health.

In its sample, this clonotype was seen a few times. Compared with germline, one end of the junction differs, possibly owing to a read error. The CDR3, as DNA: TGTGCCAGCGCCGGGACAGCGTTACTCTTC. This encodes CASAGTALLF. V is TRBV6-6 and J is TRBJ1-2; 7 bases map to TRBD1. From germline, CDR1 is MNHNY and CDR2 SVGAGI (reference sequence). The CDR3 spans 10 residues.

With regard to this clonotype: This may arise from a read error, as a much more abundant clone is one base away. V usage is TRBV4-3 and J usage is TRBJ2-1; maybe TRBD1 (5 bases). Germline V gene lookup returns CDR1 LGHNA and CDR2 YSLEER. The CDR3 runs to 13 residues. Between the trimmed V and J ends, which lost 0 bases and 11 bases, there was a span of 11 bases. The CDR3: CASSQDSGAQQFF. DNA for the CDR3: TGCGCCAGCAGCCAAGATAGTGGGGCTCAGCAGTTCTTC.

The CDR3, as DNA: TGCAGTGCTATCGCGGATGGGCGGGGCTACGAGCAGTACTTC. Translation: CSAIADGRGYEQYF. The chain has TRBV20-1 and TRBJ2-7; perhaps TRBD2 as D (6 bases). Germline CDR1 reads DFQATT; CDR2 reads SNEGSKA (reference sequence). The CDR3 consists of 14 residues. V lost 4 bases to trimming and J lost 3 bases, with 16 bases between them.

In its sample, this clonotype was seen a few times. The chain couples TRBV2 to TRBJ2-5; 12 bases align to TRBD2. The closer fit of TRBJ2-1 to the DNA end suggests the J call may be wrong. Germline V CDR1 and CDR2: SNHLY, FYNNEI. The CDR3 has 15 amino acids. The CDR3 DNA reads as TGTGCCAGCAGACCACTAGCGGGAGGTGGTAATGAGCAGTTCTTC. Encoded protein: CASRPLAGGGNEQFF.

In this sample, this clonotype turned up a few times. V and J are TRBV27 and TRBJ2-3; D not certain. This CDR3 is 14 amino acids long. CDR1 is MNHEY and CDR2 is SMNVEV in the germline V gene (reference sequence). V dropped 6 bases and J dropped 4 bases, with 14 bases sitting between them. The CDR3: CASSSYETADTQYF. In DNA form, the CDR3 reads TGTGCCAGCAGCTCTTACGAGACGGCAGATACGCAGTATTTT.

Only a few counts were recorded for this clonotype. V and J are TRBV6-5 and TRBJ2-7, with D perhaps TRBD2 (5 bases). Germline V gives CDR1 MNHEY, CDR2 SVGAGI. The CDR3 is made up of 15 amino acids. Trimming removed 2 bases at V and 0 bases at J, with 11 bases between. CDR3 DNA: TGTGCCAGCAGTTACAATGGACTTAGCTCCTACGAGCAGTACTTC. This sequence encodes CASSYNGLSSYEQYF.

The J gene is TRBJ1-2, the V gene TRBV12-3 or TRBV12-4; no firm D call. With 6 bases removed from V and 1 base from J, the gap between germline ends came to 12 bases. CDR3 size: 14 residues. The CDR3 region is CASSPPRFNYGYTF. The DNA for the CDR3 is TGTGCCAGCAGCCCACCCCGGTTTAACTATGGCTACACCTTC.

V and J are TRBV12-3 or TRBV12-4 and TRBJ2-5; D possibly corresponds to TRBD2 (6 bases). The CDR3 is made up of 18 amino acids. Trimming stripped 3 bases from V and 4 bases from J, with 24 bases between. CDR3 DNA: TGTGCCAGCAGTTTTCTCGTTGGGGGGACCCTACCGAGAGAGACCCAGTACTTC. It codes for CASSFLVGGTLPRETQYF.

The table lists this clonotype with a few counts. The chain has TRBV6-1 and TRBJ1-6, with D perhaps matching TRBD1 (5 bases). Deletions cut 10 bases from V and 4 bases from J, with 14 bases between. CDR1 and CDR2 from the germline V gene are MNHNS and SASEGT. CDR3 size: 14 residues. In DNA, the CDR3 is TGTGCCACCCTGACAGCCTATTATAATTCACCCCTCCACTTT. This sequence encodes CATLTAYYNSPLHF.

The J gene is TRBJ1-2, the V gene TRBV28; D gene unclear. V gave up 3 bases and J gave up 2 bases, with 7 bases separating them. The CDR3 totals 13 residues. From germline, CDR1 is MDHEN and CDR2 SYDVKM. The CDR3 loop reads CASSFVYNYGYTF. CDR3 in DNA: TGTGCCAGCAGTTTTGTATACAACTATGGCTACACCTTC.

The V call is TRBV6-6, the J call TRBJ2-1, with TRBD1 identical over 10 bases. The J call may be mistaken, given a closer DNA end match to TRBJ2-7. Germline V CDR1 and CDR2: MNHNY, SVGAGI (reference sequence). CDR3 length equals 15 residues. CDR3 DNA: TGTGCCAGCAGAGGGGGGACAGGGGCCTCCTACGAGCAGTACTTC. Translating it yields CASRGGTGASYEQYF.

This rearrangement joins TRBV7-3 to TRBJ1-1; D is unresolved. CDR3 length: 14 amino acids. The germline CDR1 and CDR2 sequences are SGHTA and FQGTGA. The ends were cut back, 1 base at V and 0 bases at J, with 6 bases in the middle. CDR3 protein: CASSLIGMNTEAFF. CDR3 DNA sequence: TGTGCCAGCAGCTTAATTGGAATGAACACTGAAGCTTTCTTT. The full variable domain, rest sourced from reference TRBV7-3 and TRBJ1-1, is GAGVSQTPSNKVTEKGKYVELRCDPISGHTALYWYRQSLGQGPEFLIYFQGTGAADDSGLPNDRFFAVRPEGSVSTLKIQRTERGDSAVYLCASSLIGMNTEAFFGQGTRLTVV.

The table lists this clonotype with a few counts. The chain uses TRBV9 and TRBJ1-1, with D possibly TRBD1 on 5 matching bases. Germline CDR1 reads SGDLS; CDR2 reads YYNGEE. V shed 2 bases and J shed 6 bases, with 20 bases lying between them. CDR3 length equals 16 residues. The CDR3 nucleotides read TGTGCCAGCAGCGTTAGTTCCCGCCCCGGGACGGCTGAAGCTTTCTTT. It specifies CASSVSSRPGTAEAFF.

This clonotype came up many times. V is TRBV9 and J is TRBJ2-7; maybe TRBD1 (6 bases). Germline lookup yields CDR1 SGDLS and CDR2 YYNGEE. The length of the CDR3 is 15 residues. Trimming took off 3 bases at V and 3 bases at J, with 16 bases between the two ends. CDR3 region: CASSEGDGGYYEQYF. Written as DNA, the CDR3 is TGTGCCAGCAGCGAGGGGGATGGGGGATACTACGAGCAGTACTTC. The full variable domain, with the rest looked up from reference TRBV9 and TRBJ2-7, is DSGVTQTPKHLITATGQRVTLRCSPRSGDLSVYWYQQSLDQGLQFLIQYYNGEERAKGNILERFSAQQFPDLHSELNLSSLELGDSALYFCASSEGDGGYYEQYFGPGTRLTVT.

CDR3 sequence: CASSQLSGVYGYTF. The CDR3 DNA reads TGTGCCAGCAGCCAATTGTCGGGGGTCTATGGCTACACCTTC. The chain joins TRBV3-1 to TRBJ1-2, with D tentatively TRBD1 (5 bases). This CDR3 comprises 14 residues. Trimming shortened V by 2 bases and J by 4 bases, and 11 bases separated the two germline ends. Germline V CDR1 and CDR2: LGHDT, YNNKEL (reference sequence).

This clonotype occurred a few times. The J gene is TRBJ2-5, the V gene TRBV6-2 or TRBV6-3; D ambiguous. Trimming pared 7 bases from V and 3 bases from J, leaving 18 bases between. The CDR3 sequence is 15 residues long. Per the germline V gene, CDR1 is MNHEY and CDR2 is SVGEGT. This CDR3 is CASTELGQSKETQYF. In DNA form, the CDR3 reads TGTGCCAGCACCGAGCTGGGCCAGAGCAAAGAGACCCAGTACTTC.

This chain connects TRBV4-1 to TRBJ2-6; D ambiguous. CDR1 and CDR2 (germline): MGHRA, YSYEKL. With 2 bases removed from V and 4 bases from J, the gap between germline ends came to 6 bases. This CDR3 comprises 14 residues. The CDR3 bases are TGCGCCAGCAGCCAACTCCCCGGGGCCAACGTCCTGACTTTC. Its translation: CASSQLPGANVLTF.

The chain has TRBV5-1 and TRBJ2-5; tentative D call: TRBD2 (5 bases). Germline loops: CDR1 SGHRS, CDR2 YFSETQ. V lost 0 bases to trimming and J lost 4 bases, with 13 bases between them. CDR3 length equals 15 residues. The CDR3 nucleotides are TGCGCCAGCAGCTTGGAGCCGGGTCGGGGAGAGACCCAGTACTTC. This sequence encodes CASSLEPGRGETQYF.

This clonotype was seen a handful of times. J is TRBJ2-2 and V is TRBV6-1, with 7 positions matching TRBD1. CDR1 is MNHNS, CDR2 SASEGT, per germline. Unmatched junction bases numbered 10, after V lost 5 bases and J lost 1 base. The length of the CDR3 is 17 residues. This CDR3 reads CASSKVRQGVNTGELFF. Here the CDR3 DNA reads TGTGCCAGCAGTAAAGTGCGACAGGGAGTGAACACCGGGGAGCTGTTTTTT.

The rearrangement uses TRBV10-3 and TRBJ2-3, with no clear D. The V gene's germline CDR1 is ENHRY and CDR2 SYGVKD. CDR3 length: 14 amino acids. V was pared by 8 bases and J by 0 bases, with 12 bases between. Written as DNA, the CDR3 is TGTGCCATCGAGCGCGGCAGAAGCACAGATACGCAGTATTTT. It encodes CAIERGRSTDTQYF.

This clonotype was counted a few times. The chain employs TRBV7-2 and TRBJ2-5; D gene ambiguous. The better agreement between TRBJ2-7 and the DNA end casts doubt on the J call. Germline V lookup: CDR1 SGHTA, CDR2 FQGNSA. There are 13 residues in the CDR3. The CDR3 reads CASSYPPWYEQYF. In DNA form, the CDR3 reads TGTGCCAGCAGCTATCCGCCCTGGTACGAGCAGTACTTC.

The chain joins TRBV6-5 to TRBJ2-7; D not resolved. CDR1 MNHEY and CDR2 SVGAGI come from the germline V gene. The CDR3 has 16 amino acids. Trimming removed 0 bases at V and 3 bases at J, with 15 bases between. CDR3 DNA: TGTGCCAGCAGTTACTCGCTAGTTCAAGGTGACTACGAGCAGTACTTC. Encoded protein: CASSYSLVQGDYEQYF.

This clonotype has only a few counts. This sequence joins TRBV7-9 and TRBJ1-4; TRBD1 might be the D (5 bases). CDR1 and CDR2 (germline): SEHNR, FQNEAQ (reference sequence). V was clipped by 3 bases and J by 5 bases, with 10 bases between them. The CDR3 consists of 14 residues. The CDR3 loop reads CASSLGLLNEKLFF. CDR3 nucleotide sequence: TGTGCCAGCAGCTTGGGACTTCTAAATGAAAAACTGTTTTTT.